The sample holds many counts of the clone carrying this T cell receptor beta chain. All patients reached thyroid surgery having received no treatment beforehand. Per the germline V gene, CDR1 is GTSNPN and CDR2 is SVGIG (reference sequence). The J segment lost 10 bases and the V segment lost 4 bases, leaving 10 bases of the junction unmatched. The CDR3 runs 13 residues. This entry is derived from a study of metastatic and nonmetastatic thyroid tumors. Study-level information: Repertoires of blood and of tissue (tumor or nodule) from malignant and benign thyroid patients were compared.

TCRdb called clones again from the PCR reads with MiXCR. The table records approximately 90,000 clones, roughly 13% of them present only once. Sequenced input: blood. This TCR was sampled from a female donor with papillary thyroid cancer or a benign thyroid nodule (not recorded which). Some clones in this sample may be carry-over from other donors' samples. This chain joins TRBV30 and TRBJ2-1; 7 bases fit TRBD2. For the CDR3, the DNA is TGTGCCTGGACTAGCGGACCCAGATGGGAGCAGTTCTTC. The encoded protein is CAWTSGPRWEQFF.